Each of the 22 T cell receptor beta chains below was sequenced from the same sample in a study of OX40 agonist ivuxolimab in advanced cancers. Libraries were prepared by immunoSEQ multiplex PCR; TCRdb keeps only in-frame clonotypes and omits some of them. The data hold 76,000 or so clones, with about 94% observed a single time. The sample in question was CD4+ or CD8+ T cells sorted from blood, obtained in a trial of the OX40 agonist ivuxolimab. The receptors were gathered from an adult with an advanced solid tumor such as melanoma, head and neck, liver or kidney cancer.

This chain joins TRBV27 and TRBJ2-1; 16 positions match TRBD2. Trimming removed 5 bases from V and 2 bases from J; junction bases left unmatched: 6. Germline lookup yields CDR1 MNHEY and CDR2 SMNVEV (reference sequence). The CDR3 covers 18 residues. The CDR3 nucleotides are TGTGCCAGCAGTCCTACCGGGACTAGCGGGAGGGCCTACAATGAGCAGTTCTTC. Amino acids: CASSPTGTSGRAYNEQFF.

CDR3: CASSPNRVAKNIQYF. The CDR3 DNA sequence: TGTGCCAGCAGTCCAAACAGGGTAGCCAAAAACATTCAGTACTTC. The gene calls are TRBV27 and TRBJ2-4, with D maybe TRBD1 (6 bases). This CDR3 is built from 15 residues. With 5 bases removed from V and 0 bases from J, the gap between germline ends came to 11 bases. CDR1 and CDR2 (germline): MNHEY, SMNVEV (reference sequence).

The V call is TRBV5-6, the J call TRBJ2-1, with 11 bases identical to TRBD2. Trimming at V came to 1 base and at J to 6 bases, leaving 3 bases not matched to a gene. The length of the CDR3 is 15 residues. CDR1 and CDR2 (germline): SGHDT, YYEEEE. Here the CDR3 DNA reads TGTGCCAGCAGCTTGATGCTAGCGGGGGGCAATGAGCAGTTCTTC. Translated: CASSLMLAGGNEQFF.

This chain joins TRBV21-1 and TRBJ2-1; TRBD2 is the table's D call and was not checked against the DNA. TRBV21-1 is given as a pseudogene. The CDR3 spans 16 residues. The CDR3 DNA reads as TGTGCCAGCATTCGTGGACTAGCGGATCCCTACAATGAGCAGTTCTTC. As protein: CASIRGLADPYNEQFF.

The V gene is TRBV7-8, the J gene TRBJ2-7, with 9 nucleotides matching TRBD2. The CDR3 loop spans 14 amino acids. V lost 5 bases, J lost 9 bases, and 11 bases stayed unmatched. Per the germline V gene, CDR1 is SGHVS and CDR2 is FQNEAQ. The CDR3 coding sequence is TGTGCCAGCAGCCAAGAGGGCGGGAGGGCCGGGCAGTACTTC. Protein product: CASSQEGGRAGQYF.

The chain recombines TRBV5-1 with TRBJ1-2; D remains ambiguous. The CDR3 loop spans 15 amino acids. Germline loops: CDR1 SGHRS, CDR2 YFSETQ. Between the trimmed V and J ends, which lost 0 bases and 8 bases, there was a span of 17 bases. The CDR3 loop is CASSLGSTRPSGYTF. The CDR3 region has the DNA TGCGCCAGCAGCTTGGGTAGTACCCGCCCGAGCGGCTACACCTTC.

Judged by abundance, this clone is medium-sized (0.01 to 0.1%). The same CDR3 also results from other DNA sequences found in this sample. CDR3 nucleotides: TGTGCCAGCAGTTTAGGGTCGGGACAGCCCCAGCATTTT. This codes for CASSLGSGQPQHF. This rearrangement joins TRBV27 to TRBJ1-5, with D unclear. There are 13 residues in the CDR3. CDR1 is MNHEY and CDR2 is SMNVEV in the germline V gene (reference sequence). Trimming removed 2 bases from V and 7 bases from J, with 9 bases in between.

The CDR3 DNA is TGCAGCGTTGAGGGGGGGGTGCATGGCTACACCTTC. Amino acid sequence: CSVEGGVHGYTF. This rearrangement joins TRBV29-1 to TRBJ1-2; D possibly corresponds to TRBD1 (5 bases). CDR1 and CDR2 (germline): SQVTM, ANQGSEA. This CDR3 contains 12 residues. The V and J ends lost 3 bases and 6 bases respectively, with 11 bases between them.

V and J are TRBV2 and TRBJ2-1; D may be TRBD1 (5 bases). This CDR3 has 14 residues. Germline V gene lookup returns CDR1 SNHLY and CDR2 FYNNEI. V lost 7 bases, J lost 10 bases, and 20 bases lay in between. The CDR3 sequence is CASILSQGLNEQFF. DNA of the CDR3: TGTGCCAGCATTCTATCCCAGGGATTAAACGAGCAGTTCTTC.

The chain links TRBV28 to TRBJ1-5; 7 nucleotides align to TRBD1. The CDR3 is made up of 19 amino acids. Trimming took 6 bases from V and 0 from J; bases not matched to a gene: 17. The germline CDR1 and CDR2 sequences are MDHEN and SYDVKM. The CDR3 DNA sequence: TGTGCCAGCAGCCCCCTAGGGGCAGGGGGAACATATAGCAATCAGCCCCAGCATTTT. It encodes CASSPLGAGGTYSNQPQHF. Full variable domain (outside the CDR3, taken from reference TRBV28 and TRBJ1-5): DVKVTQSSRYLVKRTGEKVFLECVQDMDHENMFWYRQDPGLGLRLIYFSYDVKMKEKGDIPEGYSVSREKKERFSLILESASTNQTSMYLCASSPLGAGGTYSNQPQHFGDGTRLSIL.

This sequence joins TRBV6-6 and TRBJ1-5; TRBD1 aligns across 8 bases. V lost 4 bases, J lost 5 bases, and 10 bases stayed unmatched. The V gene's germline CDR1 is MNHNY and CDR2 SVGAGI (reference sequence). CDR3 length equals 16 residues. The CDR3 coding sequence is TGTGCCAGCAGTTCCTTAGACACAGGGGGGGATCAGCCCCAGCATTTT. Its translation is CASSSLDTGGDQPQHF.

A single count supports this clone. J is TRBJ2-3 and V is TRBV25-1; 7 bases agree with TRBD1. The V and J ends lost 5 bases and 3 bases, in that order; junction bases with no gene match: 14. The CDR3 is 17 residues long. CDR1 is MGHDK, CDR2 SYGVNS, per germline. The chain's CDR3 is CASSLWAADRQTDTQYF. DNA of the CDR3: TGTGCCAGCAGTCTATGGGCCGCGGACAGGCAGACAGATACGCAGTATTTT.

V and J are TRBV9 and TRBJ1-5; 7 nucleotides agree with TRBD1. Germline V gene lookup returns CDR1 SGDLS and CDR2 YYNGEE. The CDR3 is 14 residues long. V was clipped by 2 bases and J by 3 bases; unmatched bases: 2. CDR3 nucleotides: TGTGCCAGCAGCGTTGGGACAGTCAATCAGCCCCAGCATTTT. Its translation: CASSVGTVNQPQHF.

This rearrangement joins TRBV7-3 to TRBJ2-6; D is unresolved. CDR3 length equals 15 residues. Trimming shortened V by 2 bases and J by 0 bases, and 5 bases separated the two germline ends. Germline values: CDR1 SGHTA, CDR2 FQGTGA. CDR3 loop: CASSLSYSGANVLTF. CDR3 DNA: TGTGCCAGCAGCTTATCCTACTCTGGGGCCAACGTCCTGACTTTC.

The CDR3 loop is CASSIRGTLYEQYF. CDR3 DNA: TGTGCCAGTAGTATACGCGGAACCCTCTACGAGCAGTACTTC. The rearrangement joins TRBV19 to TRBJ2-7; D gene uncertain. The CDR3 totals 14 residues. The V gene lost 2 bases and the J gene lost 3 bases, with 11 bases spanning the gap. CDR1 and CDR2 (germline): LNHDA, SQIVND (reference sequence).

This clone appeared a few times. Written as DNA, the CDR3 is TGTGCCAGCAGATCAGGGTGGGGGGCCCAGCATTTT. It encodes CASRSGWGAQHF. The chain links TRBV6-5 to TRBJ1-5, with TRBD1 as a possible D gene (5 bases). V was shortened by 6 bases and J by 11 bases, with 14 bases between the two germline ends. The germline V gene has CDR1 MNHEY and CDR2 SVGAGI. This CDR3 comprises 12 residues.

Comment on this clone: Other DNA sequences from this sample encode an identical CDR3 as well. The CDR3 reads CASSLGGGYQPQHF. The CDR3 nucleotides are TGTGCCAGCAGCTTGGGGGGGGGCTATCAGCCCCAGCATTTT. The V call is TRBV5-6, the J call TRBJ1-5; perhaps TRBD1 as D (6 bases). The ends were cut back, 0 bases at V and 5 bases at J, with 9 bases in the middle. The CDR3 contains 14 residues. Germline V gene sequence: CDR1 SGHDT, CDR2 YYEEEE.

The rearrangement links TRBV30 to TRBJ1-1; D is unclear. The V gene lost 2 bases and the J gene lost 2 bases, with 3 bases spanning the gap. Germline loops: CDR1 GTSNPN, CDR2 SVGIG (reference sequence). The CDR3 extends over 11 amino acids. Here the CDR3 reads CAWSYNTEAFF. The DNA of the CDR3 is TGTGCCTGGAGTTATAACACTGAAGCTTTCTTT.

V gene TRBV4-1 combines with J gene TRBJ2-3; 9 bases agree with TRBD2. The germline V gene has CDR1 MGHRA and CDR2 YSYEKL. V lost 4 bases, J lost 1 base, and 3 bases stayed unmatched. The CDR3 covers 15 residues. The CDR3 loop is CASSLSGGRTDTQYF. In nucleotides, the CDR3 is TGCGCCAGCAGCCTTAGCGGGGGCCGCACAGATACGCAGTATTTT.

The V call is TRBV4-3, the J call TRBJ2-7, with D possibly being TRBD1 or TRBD2 (6 bases each). V lost 1 base to trimming and J lost 5 bases, with 18 bases between them. The CDR3 is 16 amino acids. The germline gives CDR1 LGHNA, CDR2 YSLEER. CDR3 residues: CASSQASEGGSDEQYF. CDR3 in DNA: TGCGCCAGCAGCCAAGCTTCCGAGGGGGGAAGTGACGAGCAGTACTTC.

This chain connects TRBV6-5 to TRBJ2-7; D tentatively reads TRBD1 or TRBD2 (5 bases each). Germline CDR1 and CDR2: MNHEY and SVGAGI. This CDR3 spans 14 amino acids. Deletions cut 2 bases from V and 7 bases from J, with 15 bases between. CDR3 protein: CASSYGTQVEEQYF. The CDR3, as DNA: TGTGCCAGCAGTTACGGGACGCAGGTGGAAGAGCAGTACTTC.

The chain links TRBV5-4 to TRBJ2-3; 10 nucleotides line up with TRBD2. Trimming took 3 bases from V and 4 from J; bases not matched to a gene: 8. Germline V CDR1 and CDR2: SGHNT, YYREEE (reference sequence). The CDR3 has 16 amino acids. The CDR3 bases are TGTGCCAGCAGCTCAAGTAGCGGGAGGTTCGCAGATACGCAGTATTTT. Protein: CASSSSSGRFADTQYF. The whole variable domain, filled in from reference TRBV5-4 and TRBJ2-3, reads ETGVTQSPTHLIKTRGQQVTLRCSSQSGHNTVSWYQQALGQGPQFIFQYYREEENGRGNFPPRFSGLQFPNYSSELNVNALELDDSALYLCASSSSSGRFADTQYFGPGTRLTVL.